The T cell receptor beta chain described here comes from a study of T cell responses to AZD1222 COVID-19 vaccine. Overall study context: Second-dose intervals near 4 or 12 weeks were combined. Overall study results and limits: Variant regions that are unmutated are reportedly the target of nearly half of spike-specific TCRs. Spike-spanning, vaccine-associated CD4 TCRs were dominant at 160-218 and 743-854. Baseline testing showed seropositivity in only a handful of AZD1222 recipients.

Per the germline V gene, CDR1 is SGDLS and CDR2 is YYNGEE. This CDR3 contains 15 residues. Trimming took 0 bases from V and 5 from J; bases not matched to a gene: 6. TCRdb keeps only in-frame clones here, not all; method: immunoSEQ multiplex PCR. Here the sample spans 100,000 to 150,000 clones, 90% being singletons. A remark on this clone: What it binds is not known.

The TCR sequence derives from an adult in good health. The rearrangement uses TRBV9 and TRBJ1-1; 8 bases fit TRBD1. This sample comprised peripheral blood, obtained on day 0 of AZD1222 vaccination. The CDR3 coding sequence is TGTGCCAGCAGCGTAGTTACAGGGGGTATGACTGAAGCTTTCTTT. Its protein is CASSVVTGGMTEAFF.